One T cell receptor (beta chain) is described in this entry. Profiled with immunoSEQ multiplex PCR; TCRdb holds only in-frame clones, not every one. This sample has about 70,000 clones, with over 70% found just once. The germline CDR1 and CDR2 sequences are SNHLY and FYNNEI. After removal of 6 bases from V and 4 bases from J, the junction contained 10 bases not matched to a gene. The CDR3 is 15 residues long. The data belong to a study of control samples from healthy donors and cancer patients. The chain combines TRBV2 with TRBJ2-3, with 7 positions matching TRBD1. The source of this sequence is a man aged 45 to 65 in good health. Source material: blood. CDR3: CASRSPTGQADTQYF. CDR3 sequence (DNA): TGTGCCAGCAGGTCCCCCACAGGACAGGCAGATACGCAGTATTTT.